Shown below are 10 T cell receptor beta chains from a single sample sequenced in a study of early T cells in non-severe SARS-CoV-2 infection. Via MiXCR, TCRdb re-called the 5' RACE reads, giving one row per CDR3 protein. The sample holds some 98,000 distinct CDR3 sequences, approximately 17% seen once. The source material was whole blood. These receptors originate from an adult who was a healthcare worker with PCR-confirmed SARS-CoV-2 infection or an uninfected control (not recorded which).

This clonotype was observed a handful of times. This sequence joins TRBV5-1 and TRBJ1-1; 10 nucleotides align to TRBD1. Trimming took 5 bases from V and 1 from J; bases not matched to a gene: 5. The CDR3 spans 15 residues. Germline V gene data show CDR1 as SGHRS and CDR2 as YFSETQ. The CDR3 spells CASRKTGGENTEAFF. The CDR3 nucleotides are TGCGCCAGCAGGAAGACAGGGGGCGAGAACACTGAAGCTTTCTTT.

The rearrangement links TRBV5-1 to TRBJ1-6, with 8 bases identical to TRBD1. Trimming at V came to 4 bases and at J to 5 bases, leaving 8 bases not matched to a gene. Germline V gives CDR1 SGHRS, CDR2 YFSETQ. This CDR3 spans 16 amino acids. In DNA form, the CDR3 reads TGCGCCAGCAGCGCGGACAGGGCTAGAGATAATTCACCCCTCCACTTT. Protein product: CASSADRARDNSPLHF.

This clonotype was detected only a few times. The rearrangement uses TRBV19 and TRBJ2-3; TRBD2 might be the D (7 bases). CDR3 size: 12 residues. V dropped 9 bases and J dropped 5 bases, with 12 bases sitting between them. Per the germline V gene, CDR1 is LNHDA and CDR2 is SQIVND (reference sequence). CDR3 nucleotide sequence: TGTGCCAGCCGGAGGGGGGGAGATACGCAGTATTTT. It codes for CASRRGGDTQYF.

Only a few counts were recorded for this clonotype. This chain uses TRBV5-1 with TRBJ1-1, with D possibly matching TRBD1 (6 bases). The CDR3 is 15 residues long. CDR1 is SGHRS, CDR2 YFSETQ, per germline. The V gene lost 4 bases and the J gene lost 1 base, with 14 bases spanning the gap. The CDR3, as DNA: TGCGCCAGCAGCACCTCCGGGACACAGAACACTGAAGCTTTCTTT. This codes for CASSTSGTQNTEAFF.

The gene calls are TRBV5-1 and TRBJ2-7; 7 nucleotides match TRBD1. With 0 bases clipped from V and 5 bases from J, the junction kept 5 bases outside the gene matches. Germline CDR1 SGHRS, CDR2 YFSETQ. This CDR3 has 14 residues. The CDR3: CASSLVAGGHEQYF. CDR3 nucleotides: TGCGCCAGCAGCTTGGTTGCAGGGGGACACGAGCAGTACTTC.

There are a few counts of this clonotype. The chain uses TRBV19 and TRBJ2-7, with D perhaps matching TRBD1 (6 bases). Germline V gene lookup returns CDR1 LNHDA and CDR2 SQIVND (reference sequence). This CDR3 has 13 residues. Trimming took 5 bases from V and 2 from J, leaving 10 bases between them. The CDR3 DNA is TGTGCCAGTAGTTCTCGGGACACCTACGAGCAGTACTTC. Translated: CASSSRDTYEQYF. Full variable domain (outside the CDR3, taken from reference TRBV19 and TRBJ2-7): DGGITQSPKYLFRKEGQNVTLSCEQNLNHDAMYWYRQDPGQGLRLIYYSQIVNDFQKGDIAEGYSVSREKKESFPLTVTSAQKNPTAFYLCASSSRDTYEQYFGPGTRLTVT.

This chain joins TRBV6-2 or TRBV6-3 and TRBJ2-5; no reliable D call. Germline CDR1 and CDR2: MNHEY and SVGEGT. This CDR3 spans 12 amino acids. Trimming pared 5 bases from V and 4 bases from J, leaving 8 bases between. CDR3 DNA: TGTGCCAGCAGTAACCTTAGAGAGACCCAGTACTTC. It translates to CASSNLRETQYF.

The V gene is TRBV29-1, the J gene TRBJ2-1; D ambiguous. Trimming left V 5 bases short and J 8 bases short, with 7 bases between. This CDR3 is 10 amino acids long. Germline loops: CDR1 SQVTM, CDR2 ANQGSEA. CDR3 loop: CSVRVDEQFF. The CDR3 DNA reads as TGCAGCGTTCGCGTAGATGAGCAGTTCTTC.

The chain has TRBV6-2 or TRBV6-3 and TRBJ2-1; D gene ambiguous. The CDR3 is 13 amino acids. The V end lost 5 bases, the J end lost 6 bases, and 11 bases lay between the germline ends. Germline V gene lookup returns CDR1 MNHEY and CDR2 SVGEGT. The CDR3 nucleotides read TGTGCCAGCAGTAAGGACCTGTCCAATGAGCAGTTCTTC. Encoded protein: CASSKDLSNEQFF.

This rearrangement joins TRBV6-2 or TRBV6-3 to TRBJ1-1; TRBD1 matches at 7 bases. Unmatched junction bases numbered 6, after V lost 6 bases and J lost 5 bases. There are 13 residues in the CDR3. Germline V gives CDR1 MNHEY, CDR2 SVGEGT. The CDR3 bases are TGTGCCAGCAGGAGGGGGCTCCGGACTGAAGCTTTCTTT. This codes for CASRRGLRTEAFF.